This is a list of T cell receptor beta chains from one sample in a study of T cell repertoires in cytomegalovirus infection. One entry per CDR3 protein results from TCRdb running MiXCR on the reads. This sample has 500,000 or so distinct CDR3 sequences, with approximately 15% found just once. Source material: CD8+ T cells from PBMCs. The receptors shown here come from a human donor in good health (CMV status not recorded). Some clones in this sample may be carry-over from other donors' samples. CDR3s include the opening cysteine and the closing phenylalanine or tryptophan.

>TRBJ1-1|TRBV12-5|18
CASGLVVLRETAGTEAFF
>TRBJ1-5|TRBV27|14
CASSLWVGNQPQHF
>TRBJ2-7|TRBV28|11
CASSHDNEQYF
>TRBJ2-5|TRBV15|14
CATSRDTMTETQYF
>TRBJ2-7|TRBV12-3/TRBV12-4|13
CASSSSGVYEQYF
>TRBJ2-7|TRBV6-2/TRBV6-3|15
CASKTDLGTGYEQDF
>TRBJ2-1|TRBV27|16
CASRRLAGGRSNEQFF
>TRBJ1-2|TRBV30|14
CAWSVGQGAGGYTF
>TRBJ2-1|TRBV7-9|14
CASSASGRASEQFF
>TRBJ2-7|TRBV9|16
CASSPTGLAGVYEQYF
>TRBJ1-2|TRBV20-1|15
CSARAGEQEYYGYTF
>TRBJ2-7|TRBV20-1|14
CSARDMASSYEQYF
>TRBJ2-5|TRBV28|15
CAYYRGGSAEETQYF
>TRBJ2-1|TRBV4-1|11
CASSPGQKQFF
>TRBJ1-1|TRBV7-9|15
CASSAPGRGGTEAFF
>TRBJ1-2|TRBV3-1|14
CASSQVRGGYGYTF
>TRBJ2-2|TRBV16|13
CASSQMESGELFF
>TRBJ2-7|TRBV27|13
CASSLTLSYEQYF
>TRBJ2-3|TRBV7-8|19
CASSLGWREVDRDGDTQYF
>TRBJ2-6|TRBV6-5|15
CASSFLTEGANVLTF
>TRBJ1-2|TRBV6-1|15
CASSGNPGLADGYTF
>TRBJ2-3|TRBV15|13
CATSREGADTQYF
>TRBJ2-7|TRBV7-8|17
CASSLASRDRGWYEQYF
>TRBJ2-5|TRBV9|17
CASGDGRTSGIQETQYF
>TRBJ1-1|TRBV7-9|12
CASSMDLTEAFF
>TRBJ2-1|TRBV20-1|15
CSVPERERKKGEQFF
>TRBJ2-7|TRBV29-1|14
CSVEVTESSYEQYF